The rows below give T cell receptor beta chains drawn from one sample of a study of identifying expanded T cells in peripheral blood. Generated by immunoSEQ multiplex PCR, the TCRdb table keeps only in-frame clones and is missing some. The table includes over 80,000 clones, about 86% detected once. The sample was blood. These receptors all come from a person between 18 and 75 years old in good health. Each CDR3 is given with its conserved first and last residue. Fields, in order: J gene, V gene, clone size, D gene, CDR3 DNA, CDR3 protein. D genes are given only for firm matches. Some rows mark clone size as missing; the rest say once, few, many or name a class of expanded clone.

TRBJ2-1 TRBV15 NA NA TGTGCCACCAGCAGAGGGGACCGCCGTTACAATGAGCAGTTCTTC CATSRGDRRYNEQFF
TRBJ2-7 TRBV14 NA TRBD1 TGTGCCAGCAGCCGAATCCGGGACAGGGGGCTCGAGCAGTACTTC CASSRIRDRGLEQYF
TRBJ2-7 TRBV5-1 NA TRBD1 TGCGCCAGCAGCCAAGGCTCGCAGGGGGCGAGTGAGCAGTACTTC CASSQGSQGASEQYF
TRBJ2-7 TRBV9 NA NA TGTGCCAGCAGCGTAGGGGCAGGGAGCTACGAGCAGTACTTC CASSVGAGSYEQYF
TRBJ2-2 TRBV18 NA NA TGTGCCAGCTCACCACCGACCGGGGGGAACACCGGGGAGCTGTTTTTT CASSPPTGGNTGELFF
TRBJ1-2 TRBV29-1 NA NA TGCAGCGCTGAGGCTAACTATGGCTACACCTTC CSAEANYGYTF
TRBJ2-3 TRBV11-2 NA TRBD1 TGTGCCAGCAGCTCTCCCCCCGACAGGGTACCAGTTACGCAGTATTTT CASSSPPDRVPVTQYF
TRBJ1-2 TRBV5-4 NA NA TGTGCCAGCAGCCCCGGGGGGAACCTCAACTATGGCTACACCTTC CASSPGGNLNYGYTF
TRBJ1-2 TRBV7-9 NA NA TGTGCCAGCAGCTTCTCTAGTCCCGAGAACTATGGCTACACCTTC CASSFSSPENYGYTF
TRBJ2-1 TRBV7-6 NA NA TGTGCCAGCAGCTTAGTAAGGGTCCGAGGGACACCGCCGATCTTC CASSLVRVRGTPPIF
TRBJ2-3 TRBV7-2 NA NA TGTGCCAGCAGCTTGGGCCATGGCACAGATACGCAGTATTTT CASSLGHGTDTQYF
TRBJ1-6 TRBV25-1 few TRBD1 TGTGCCAGCAGAGGGACAGCGAATTCACCCCTCCACTTT CASRGTANSPLHF
TRBJ2-7 TRBV5-4 NA TRBD1 TGTGCCAGCAGCTGGGGACAGGGGCAGGGCTACGAGCAGTACTTC CASSWGQGQGYEQYF
TRBJ1-5 TRBV7-2 NA NA TGTGCCAGCAATCCATCGGTTCGGGGTGAGCCCCAGCATTTT CASNPSVRGEPQHF
TRBJ1-1 TRBV18 NA NA TGTGCCAGCTCACCTTTCACAGGGAAAAACACTGAAGCTTTCTTT CASSPFTGKNTEAFF
TRBJ1-1 TRBV7-2 NA NA TGTGCCAGCACCCAAAAGGGCAGGAACCTCATGAACACTGAAGCTTTCTTT CASTQKGRNLMNTEAFF
TRBJ2-7 TRBV14 NA TRBD2 TGTGCCAGCAGCCAATTCGCTAGCGGGGGGTTCTACGAGCAGTACTTC CASSQFASGGFYEQYF
TRBJ1-5 TRBV19 NA NA TGTGCCAGTAGTATAGGCAGGGAAATCAATCAGCCCCAGCATTTT CASSIGREINQPQHF
TRBJ1-4 TRBV7-2 NA TRBD1 TGTGCCAGCAGTATGGACAGGGGAAGTGAAAAACTGTTTTTT CASSMDRGSEKLFF
TRBJ2-1 TRBV2 NA TRBD1 TGTGCCAGCAGTGAGGGGACAGGGGTCGACAATGAGCAGTTCTTC CASSEGTGVDNEQFF
TRBJ1-5 TRBV6-6 NA NA TGTGCCAGCAGTCCTCAGGATCAGCCCCAGCATTTT CASSPQDQPQHF
TRBJ1-2 TRBV6-5 NA NA TGTGCCAGCAAACCAAAAAGGGGGTCTGGCTACACCTTC CASKPKRGSGYTF
TRBJ1-2 TRBV19 NA NA TGTGCCAGTACCCTTACTGAGAGTGGGATCAATGGCTACACCTTC CASTLTESGINGYTF
TRBJ2-7 TRBV2 NA NA TGTGCCAGCAGTGAAGCGCCACTTTGGCAGGGGTCCTACGAGCAGTACTTC CASSEAPLWQGSYEQYF
TRBJ1-1 TRBV7-8 NA NA TGTGCCAGCAGCTTTTTGGGACCAAACACTGAAGCTTTCTTT CASSFLGPNTEAFF
TRBJ1-3 TRBV4-3 NA TRBD1 TGCGCCAGCAGCGCCGGGACAGGGGGCCCAAGCTCTGGAAACACCATATATTTT CASSAGTGGPSSGNTIYF
TRBJ2-7 TRBV19 few NA TGTGCCAGCTCGAACAGGGAAGGGCGGCTCTACGAGCAGTACTTC CASSNREGRLYEQYF
TRBJ1-6 TRBV19 NA NA TGTGCCAGTAGCCCCCGGGGGACGACGGGGTTGAGCTCCTATAATTCACCCCTCCACTTT CASSPRGTTGLSSYNSPLHF
TRBJ1-1 TRBV7-9 NA NA TGTGCCAGCAGACTAACAGGTGAAGCTTTCTTT CASRLTGEAFF
TRBJ1-2 TRBV4-1 NA NA TGCGCCAGCAGCCAAGATACAGGGAACTATGGCTACACCTTC CASSQDTGNYGYTF
TRBJ1-5 TRBV11-2 many NA TGTGCCAGCAGCTTCCCGGGTCCACACCATCTAGGGCAGCCCCAGCATTTT CASSFPGPHHLGQPQHF
TRBJ1-3 TRBV9 NA TRBD1 TGTGCCAGCACCCGGACAGGGCAACCCGGAAACACCATATATTTT CASTRTGQPGNTIYF
TRBJ1-2 TRBV19 NA NA TGTGCCAGTAGTAGTGGCAGGGGATACTATGGCTACACCTTC CASSSGRGYYGYTF
TRBJ1-1 TRBV10-3 NA NA TGTGCCATCAGTGAGGGGGGACCAAAAAAAGGGAACACTGAAGCTTTCTTT CAISEGGPKKGNTEAFF
TRBJ1-1 TRBV7-2 NA NA TGTGCCAGCAGCTTAGCAGGGTTCATGAACACTGAAGCTTTCTTT CASSLAGFMNTEAFF
TRBJ1-2 TRBV9 NA NA TGTGCCAGCAGTGTAGACGGCGTCTTCTATGGCTACACCTTC CASSVDGVFYGYTF
TRBJ2-3 TRBV13 NA NA TGTGCCAGCAGCTTCGGTACTGCGGGGGATACGCAGTATTTT CASSFGTAGDTQYF
TRBJ2-3 TRBV6-5 few NA TGTGCCAGCAGTTACTCGGGGGATACGCAGTATTTT CASSYSGDTQYF
TRBJ1-1 TRBV25-1 NA TRBD1 TGTGCCAGCAGTGCAGGGACAGCCCGGGGGACGGCTTTCTTT CASSAGTARGTAFF
TRBJ1-2 TRBV18 NA NA TGTGCCAGCTCACCATCGTCAGGGACCTATGGCTACACCTTC CASSPSSGTYGYTF
TRBJ1-5 TRBV18 NA NA TGTGCCAGCCAAGGAGGATATAGCAATCAGCCCCAGCATTTT CASQGGYSNQPQHF
TRBJ1-5 TRBV7-2 once NA TGTGCCAGCAGCTTAGTTTGGGGATCTAATCAGCCCCAGCATTTT CASSLVWGSNQPQHF
TRBJ1-5 TRBV11-3 NA NA TGTGCCAGCAGCTCCTATTTTTGGGGACAGCCCCAGCATTTT CASSSYFWGQPQHF
TRBJ1-5 TRBV7-2 NA NA TGTGCCAGCAGCTTAGTCGGTCAGGGCCGCAATCAGCCCCAGCATTTT CASSLVGQGRNQPQHF
TRBJ2-7 TRBV7-7 NA TRBD1 TGTGCCAGCAGCCAGACAGGGGGCTACGAGCAGTACTTC CASSQTGGYEQYF
TRBJ2-7 TRBV2 NA TRBD2 TGTGCCAACGGGGGGGGGCAGTCCTACGAGCAGTACTTC CANGGGQSYEQYF
TRBJ2-5 TRBV5-5 NA NA TGTGCCAGCAGTTCGGACAGCATGAAAGAGACCCAGTACTTC CASSSDSMKETQYF
TRBJ1-1 TRBV5-1 NA TRBD1 TGCGCCAGCAGCTCGAACCTCAGGGGGCTAAATTTTCACACTGAAGCTTTCTTT CASSSNLRGLNFHTEAFF